The 8 T cell receptor beta chains reported below all come from one sample, sequenced in a study of Graves' ophthalmopathy and Graves' hyperthyroidism. Amplification of the TCR beta CDR3 regions used RNA transcripts (as template). HTBI-primed RT-PCR formed the first round, and a multiplex PCR formed the second. TCRdb re-called the multiplex PCR reads through MiXCR, storing one row per CDR3 protein. The sample includes just over 600,000 distinct CDR3 sequences, 20% to 25% of them seen just once. Specimen: peripheral blood. Receptor source: a woman aged 18-29 years with stable Graves' hyperthyroidism. Some clones in this sample may be carry-over from other donors' samples.

The sample holds many counts of this clonotype. The chain's CDR3 is CSARDRGSYGYTF. DNA for the CDR3: TGCAGTGCAAGGGACAGGGGATCCTATGGCTACACCTTC. The chain carries TRBV20-1 and TRBJ1-2; TRBD1 aligns across 10 bases. CDR3 length: 13 residues. CDR1 is DFQATT and CDR2 is SNEGSKA in the germline V gene (reference sequence). Losses at the gene ends were 6 bases for V and 4 bases for J; bases not matched to a gene: 5.

This clonotype was counted between two and nine times. The chain has TRBV11-2 and TRBJ1-2, with unresolved D. The CDR3 runs to 13 residues. V was clipped by 6 bases and J by 6 bases, with 14 bases between them. CDR1 SGHAT and CDR2 FQNNGV come from the germline V gene. CDR3 bases: TGTGCCAGCAGTCCAACTGGACGCCATGGCTACACCTTC. Translated, it gives CASSPTGRHGYTF.

This clonotype was counted many times. V gene TRBV7-9 combines with J gene TRBJ2-5; either TRBD1 or TRBD2 may supply D (7 bases each). Trimming removed 6 bases from V and 5 bases from J, with 13 bases in between. The CDR3 spans 13 residues. Germline V gene lookup returns CDR1 SEHNR and CDR2 FQNEAQ (reference sequence). CDR3 coding DNA: TGTGCCAGCAGACCAGGGGGGGTGGAGACCCAGTACTTC. Translating gives CASRPGGVETQYF.

This clonotype has a count of ten or more. The chain combines TRBV6-5 with TRBJ2-5; D is unclear. There are 14 residues in the CDR3. The V end was cut by 4 bases, the J end by 2 bases, with 11 bases between. CDR1 MNHEY and CDR2 SVGAGI come from the germline V gene. The CDR3 region has the DNA TGTGCCAGCAGTTTCACGATGACTCAAGAGACCCAGTACTTC. The encoded protein is CASSFTMTQETQYF.

The chain carries TRBV7-6 and TRBJ2-7; D perhaps matches TRBD1 (5 bases). CDR1 SGHVS and CDR2 FNYEAQ come from the germline V gene. The V end was cut by 1 base, the J end by 5 bases, with 12 bases between. The CDR3 has 14 residues. Written as DNA, the CDR3 is TGTGCCAGCAGCTTAGGGCCGGGCAGGGACGAGCAGTACTTC. Residues: CASSLGPGRDEQYF.

The rearrangement uses TRBV28 and TRBJ2-7; the D is unclear. CDR3 length equals 12 residues. CDR1 and CDR2 from the germline V gene are MDHEN and SYDVKM. The ends were cut back, 6 bases at V and 5 bases at J, with 11 bases in the middle. CDR3 protein: CASSPSSDEQYF. In DNA form, the CDR3 reads TGTGCCAGCAGCCCATCATCCGACGAGCAGTACTTC.

This clonotype was detected ten times or more. V and J are TRBV7-6 and TRBJ2-2; maybe TRBD1 (5 bases). The CDR3 contains 16 residues. Per germline, CDR1 SGHVS and CDR2 FNYEAQ. V lost 0 bases and J lost 6, with 14 bases in between. In DNA form, the CDR3 reads TGTGCCAGCAGCTTAGCCTCGACAGAGGCTCCCGGGGAGCTGTTTTTT. The encoded protein is CASSLASTEAPGELFF. Using reference TRBV7-6 and TRBJ2-2 for the parts outside the CDR3, the full variable domain is GAGVSQSPRYKVTKRGQDVALRCDPISGHVSLYWYRQALGQGPEFLTYFNYEAQQDKSGLPNDRFSAERPEGSISTLTIQRTEQRDSAMYRCASSLASTEAPGELFFGEGSRLTVL.

Ten or more counts support this clonotype. The gene calls are TRBV27 and TRBJ1-2; possibly TRBD1 for D (5 bases). Germline V gene lookup returns CDR1 MNHEY and CDR2 SMNVEV (reference sequence). V lost 2 bases, J lost 2 bases, and 18 bases lay in between. The CDR3 loop spans 17 amino acids. CDR3 in amino acids: CASSLKGRGSINYGYTF. The CDR3 DNA reads TGTGCCAGCAGTTTAAAGGGAAGGGGATCTATAAACTATGGCTACACCTTC.